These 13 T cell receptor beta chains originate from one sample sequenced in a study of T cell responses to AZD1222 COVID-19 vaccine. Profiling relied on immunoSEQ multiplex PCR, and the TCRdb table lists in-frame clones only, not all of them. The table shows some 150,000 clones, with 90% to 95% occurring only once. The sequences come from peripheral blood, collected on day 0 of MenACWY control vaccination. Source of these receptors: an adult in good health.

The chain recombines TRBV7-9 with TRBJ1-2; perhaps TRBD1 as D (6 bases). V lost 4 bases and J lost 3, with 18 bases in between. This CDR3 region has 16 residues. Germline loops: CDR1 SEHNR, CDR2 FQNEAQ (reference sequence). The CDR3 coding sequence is TGTGCCAGCAGCTCACCCGCGCCGGGGGGCGACTATGGCTACACCTTC. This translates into CASSSPAPGGDYGYTF.

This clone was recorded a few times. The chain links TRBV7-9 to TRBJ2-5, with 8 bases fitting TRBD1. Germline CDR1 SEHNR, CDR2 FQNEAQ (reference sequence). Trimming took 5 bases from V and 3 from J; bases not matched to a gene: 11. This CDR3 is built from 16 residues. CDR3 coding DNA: TGTGCCAGCAGCCAACTAACAGTGACAGGGGAAGAGACCCAGTACTTC. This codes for CASSQLTVTGEETQYF. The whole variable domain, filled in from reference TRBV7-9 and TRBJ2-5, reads DTGVSQNPRHKITKRGQNVTFRCDPISEHNRLYWYRQTLGQGPEFLTYFQNEAQLEKSRLLSDRFSAERPKGSFSTLEIQRTEQGDSAMYLCASSQLTVTGEETQYFGPGTRLLVL.

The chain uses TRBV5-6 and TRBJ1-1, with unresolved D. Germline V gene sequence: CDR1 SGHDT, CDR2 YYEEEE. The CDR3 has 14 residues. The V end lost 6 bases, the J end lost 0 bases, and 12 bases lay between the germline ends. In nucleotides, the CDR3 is TGTGCCAGCAAACGGAGGCTGATGAACACTGAAGCTTTCTTT. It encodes CASKRRLMNTEAFF. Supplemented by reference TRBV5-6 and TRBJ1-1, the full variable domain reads DAGVTQSPTHLIKTRGQQVTLRCSPKSGHDTVSWYQQALGQGPQFIFQYYEEEERQRGNFPDRFSGHQFPNYSSELNVNALLLGDSALYLCASKRRLMNTEAFFGQGTRLTVV.

CDR3 amino acids: CATGLDGTRPQHF. Written as DNA, the CDR3 is TGTGCCACCGGACTCGACGGAACACGGCCCCAGCATTTT. The chain links TRBV7-8 to TRBJ1-5; D unresolved. Germline V gene sequence: CDR1 SGHVS, CDR2 FQNEAQ. Trimming took 10 bases from V and 9 from J, leaving 19 bases between them. The CDR3 covers 13 residues.

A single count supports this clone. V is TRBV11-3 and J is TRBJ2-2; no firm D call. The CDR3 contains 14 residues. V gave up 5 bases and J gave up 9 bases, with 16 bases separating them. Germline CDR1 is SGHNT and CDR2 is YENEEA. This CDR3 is CASSRSRADRELFF. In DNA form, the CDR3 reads TGTGCCAGCAGCCGCAGCCGTGCAGACAGGGAGCTGTTTTTT.

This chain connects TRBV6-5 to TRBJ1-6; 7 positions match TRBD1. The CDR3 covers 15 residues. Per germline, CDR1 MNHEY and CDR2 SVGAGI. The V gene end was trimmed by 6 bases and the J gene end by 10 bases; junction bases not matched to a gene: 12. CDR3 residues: CASSTDRDYNSPLHF. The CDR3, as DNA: TGTGCCAGCAGCACTGACAGGGATTACAACTCACCCCTCCACTTT.

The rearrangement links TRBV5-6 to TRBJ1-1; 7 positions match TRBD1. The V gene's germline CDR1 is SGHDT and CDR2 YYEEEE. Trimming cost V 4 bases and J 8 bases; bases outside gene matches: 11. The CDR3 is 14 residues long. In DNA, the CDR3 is TGTGCCAGCAGCCGGACAGGAACCGGTGGGGAAGCTTTCTTT. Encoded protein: CASSRTGTGGEAFF.

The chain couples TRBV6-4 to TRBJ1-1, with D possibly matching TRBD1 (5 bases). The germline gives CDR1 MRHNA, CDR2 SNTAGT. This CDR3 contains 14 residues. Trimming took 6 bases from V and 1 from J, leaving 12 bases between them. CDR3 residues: CASSAGRGNTEAFF. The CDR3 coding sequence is TGTGCCAGCAGCGCGGGACGGGGGAACACTGAAGCTTTCTTT.

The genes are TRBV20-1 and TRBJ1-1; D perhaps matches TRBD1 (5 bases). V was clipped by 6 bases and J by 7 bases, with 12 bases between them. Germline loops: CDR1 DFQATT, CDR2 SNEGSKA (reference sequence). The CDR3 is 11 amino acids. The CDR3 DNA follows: TGCAGTGCCGAGGCAGGGATTGAAGCTTTCTTT. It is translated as CSAEAGIEAFF.

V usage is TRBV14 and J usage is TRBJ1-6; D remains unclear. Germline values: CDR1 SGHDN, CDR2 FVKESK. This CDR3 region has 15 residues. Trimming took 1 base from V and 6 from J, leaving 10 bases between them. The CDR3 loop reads CASSQGRVPNSPLHF. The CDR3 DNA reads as TGTGCCAGCAGCCAAGGACGGGTGCCTAATTCACCCCTCCACTTT.

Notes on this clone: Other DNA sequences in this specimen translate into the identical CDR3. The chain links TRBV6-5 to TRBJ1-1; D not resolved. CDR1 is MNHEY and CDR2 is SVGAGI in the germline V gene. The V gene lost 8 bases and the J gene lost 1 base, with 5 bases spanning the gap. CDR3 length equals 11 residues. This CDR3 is CASSRNTEAFF. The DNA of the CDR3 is TGTGCCAGCTCAAGGAACACTGAAGCTTTCTTT.

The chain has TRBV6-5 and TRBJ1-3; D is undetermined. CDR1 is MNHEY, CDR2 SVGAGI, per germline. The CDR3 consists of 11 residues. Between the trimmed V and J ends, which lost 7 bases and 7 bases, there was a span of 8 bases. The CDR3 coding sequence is TGTGCCAGCATCGTCGGCAACACCATATATTTT. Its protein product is CASIVGNTIYF.

The CDR3 sequence: CASSTDRANTEAFF. The CDR3 DNA is TGTGCCAGCAGCACGGACAGGGCGAACACTGAAGCTTTCTTT. The chain uses TRBV7-9 and TRBJ1-1; 8 bases are a match to TRBD1. Germline V lookup: CDR1 SEHNR, CDR2 FQNEAQ (reference sequence). The CDR3 is 14 residues long. Trimming removed 5 bases from V and 1 base from J; junction bases left unmatched: 3.